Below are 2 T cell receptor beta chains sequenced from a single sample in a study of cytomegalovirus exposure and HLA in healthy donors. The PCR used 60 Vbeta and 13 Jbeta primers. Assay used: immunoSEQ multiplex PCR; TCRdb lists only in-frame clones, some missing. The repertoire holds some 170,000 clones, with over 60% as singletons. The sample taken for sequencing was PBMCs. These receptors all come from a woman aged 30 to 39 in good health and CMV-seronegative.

The CDR3 bases are TGTGCCTGGAGTGTAACAGGGGGAGGAACTGAAGCTTTCTTT. Its translation is CAWSVTGGGTEAFF. The chain recombines TRBV30 with TRBJ1-1; 8 bases agree with TRBD1. The CDR3 consists of 14 residues. The germline V gene has CDR1 GTSNPN and CDR2 SVGIG (reference sequence). Unmatched junction bases numbered 5, after V lost 0 bases and J lost 5 bases.

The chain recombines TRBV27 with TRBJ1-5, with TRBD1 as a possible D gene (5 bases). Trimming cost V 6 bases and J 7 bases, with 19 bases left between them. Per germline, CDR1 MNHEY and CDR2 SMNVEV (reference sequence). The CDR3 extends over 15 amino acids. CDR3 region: CASSSKGRLGQPQHF. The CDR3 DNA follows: TGTGCCAGCAGCAGTAAGGGGAGGTTGGGCCAGCCCCAGCATTTT.